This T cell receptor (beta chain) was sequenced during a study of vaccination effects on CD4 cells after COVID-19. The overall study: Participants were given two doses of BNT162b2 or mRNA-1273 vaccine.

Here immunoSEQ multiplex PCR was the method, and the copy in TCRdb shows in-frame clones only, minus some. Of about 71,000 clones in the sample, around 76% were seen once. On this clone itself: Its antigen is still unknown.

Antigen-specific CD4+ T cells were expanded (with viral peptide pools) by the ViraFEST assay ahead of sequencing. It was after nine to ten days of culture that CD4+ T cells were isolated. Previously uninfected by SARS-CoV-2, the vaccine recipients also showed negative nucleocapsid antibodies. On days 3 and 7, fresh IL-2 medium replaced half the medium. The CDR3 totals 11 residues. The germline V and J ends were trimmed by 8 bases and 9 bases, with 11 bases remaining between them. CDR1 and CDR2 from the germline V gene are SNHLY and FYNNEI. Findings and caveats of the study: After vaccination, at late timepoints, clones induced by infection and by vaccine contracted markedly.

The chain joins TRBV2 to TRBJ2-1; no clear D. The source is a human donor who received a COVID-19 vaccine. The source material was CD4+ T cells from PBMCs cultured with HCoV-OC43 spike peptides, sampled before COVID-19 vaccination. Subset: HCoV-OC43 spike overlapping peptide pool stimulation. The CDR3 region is CASSQAIEQFF. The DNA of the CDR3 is TGTGCCAGCTCCCAGGCGATTGAGCAGTTCTTC.